These T cell receptor beta chains were read from a single sample in a study of shared clonotypes between healthy human individuals. Assay: immunoSEQ multiplex PCR; the TCRdb copy retains only in-frame clones and omits some. The data hold over 950,000 clones, with approximately 80% observed a single time. The specimen sequenced was memory CD4+ T cells from PBMCs. The receptors were sampled from a man in his late teens or twenties in good health. Some clones in this sample may be carry-over from other donors' samples. Both conserved end residues are part of each CDR3. The D gene is left open where the match is weak. Some rows mark clone size as missing; the rest say once, few, many or name a class of expanded clone.

size	D	J	V	CDR3	DNA
NA	NA	TRBJ1-1	TRBV15	CATRRGLGTEAFF	TGTGCCACCCGGCGGGGGCTTGGCACTGAAGCTTTCTTT
few	TRBD2	TRBJ2-3	TRBV7-9	CASMASGRADTQYF	TGTGCCAGCATGGCTAGCGGGAGGGCAGATACGCAGTATTTT
NA	TRBD2	TRBJ2-7	TRBV14	CASSQDIAGRGEQYF	TGTGCCAGCAGCCAAGATATAGCGGGGAGGGGCGAGCAGTACTTC
few	NA	TRBJ2-7	TRBV28	CASTGSSYEQYF	TGTGCCAGCACCGGCAGCTCCTACGAGCAGTACTTC
NA	TRBD1	TRBJ1-1	TRBV5-1	CASSKGTGGTEAFF	TGCGCCAGCAGCAAGGGGACAGGGGGTACTGAAGCTTTCTTT
NA	NA	TRBJ1-1	TRBV5-1	CASSQTDTEAFF	TGCGCCAGCAGCCAAACGGACACTGAAGCTTTCTTT
once	NA	TRBJ2-5	TRBV19	CASSPRDRIYFTSGQETQYF	TGTGCCAGTAGTCCACGGGACAGGATTTACTTTACTAGCGGACAAGAGACCCAGTACTTC
NA	TRBD1	TRBJ2-7	TRBV7-6	CASSKSSRGQISSEQYF	TGTGCCAGCAGCAAGAGTAGTCGGGGACAGATTTCCTCCGAGCAGTACTTC
few	NA	TRBJ2-3	TRBV9	CASSLSPFSSTDTQYF	TGTGCCAGCAGCTTGTCTCCGTTCTCTAGCACAGATACGCAGTATTTT
NA	TRBD2	TRBJ2-3	TRBV29-1	CSVRLLLAGSSTDTQYF	TGCAGCGTTAGGCTCCTTCTAGCGGGAAGTAGCACAGATACGCAGTATTTT
few	NA	TRBJ1-2	TRBV9	CASSVSGAPGGYTF	TGTGCCAGCAGCGTAAGCGGAGCCCCGGGGGGCTACACCTTC
NA	TRBD2	TRBJ2-1	TRBV2	CASRGLAGGLGEQFF	TGTGCCAGCAGGGGACTAGCGGGAGGGTTAGGTGAGCAGTTCTTC
NA	TRBD1	TRBJ2-7	TRBV5-1	CASSLRTGYSDEQYF	TGCGCCAGCAGCTTACGGACAGGGTATTCGGACGAGCAGTACTTC
NA	NA	TRBJ2-6	TRBV9	CASSAHMRSGANVLTF	TGTGCCAGCAGCGCCCATATGAGGTCTGGGGCCAACGTCCTGACTTTC
NA	TRBD1	TRBJ1-3	TRBV28	CASSSPGQGIGNTIYF	TGTGCCAGCAGTAGTCCGGGACAGGGTATTGGAAACACCATATATTTT
NA	NA	TRBJ2-7	TRBV27	CASSLSPSYEQYF	TGTGCCAGCAGTTTATCTCCCAGCTACGAGCAGTACTTC
once	NA	TRBJ2-4	TRBV6-6	CASSSGITQTQYF	TGTGCCAGCAGTTCGGGGATTACACAGACCCAATACTTC
NA	NA	TRBJ2-5	TRBV10-3	CAISESSAQYF	TGTGCCATCAGTGAGTCATCGGCCCAGTACTTC
NA	NA	TRBJ1-1	TRBV4-2	CASSQEPRSTEAFF	TGTGCCAGCAGCCAAGAACCCAGGAGCACTGAAGCTTTCTTT
NA	NA	TRBJ1-3	TRBV28	CASLDFSGNTIYF	TGTGCCAGCCTTGACTTCTCTGGAAACACCATATATTTT
NA	TRBD2	TRBJ2-2	TRBV7-2	CASSFSRTSRGELFF	TGTGCCAGCAGCTTCTCTAGGACTAGTCGTGGGGAGCTGTTTTTT
NA	NA	TRBJ1-2	TRBV6-5	CASRPKGFVNYGYTF	TGTGCCAGCAGGCCTAAGGGGTTCGTTAACTATGGCTACACCTTC
NA	NA	TRBJ1-1	TRBV29-1	CSVVSGGRMNTEAFF	TGCAGCGTTGTAAGCGGGGGCAGAATGAACACTGAAGCTTTCTTT
NA	TRBD2	TRBJ2-1	TRBV19	CASSIWLAGGNEQFF	TGTGCCAGTAGTATCTGGCTAGCGGGGGGGAATGAGCAGTTCTTC
NA	TRBD2	TRBJ2-5	TRBV5-1	CASSLGAGDQETQYF	TGCGCCAGCAGCCTTGGGGCGGGGGACCAAGAGACCCAGTACTTC
NA	NA	TRBJ2-6	TRBV6-5	CASSYDSSGANVLTF	TGTGCCAGCAGTTACGACAGCTCTGGGGCCAACGTCCTGACTTTC
once	TRBD1	TRBJ1-1	TRBV14	CASSRRDRGNTEAFF	TGTGCCAGCAGCCGAAGAGACAGGGGAAACACTGAAGCTTTCTTT
NA	TRBD1	TRBJ1-2	TRBV5-5	CASSSYTGGAANYGYTF	TGTGCCAGCAGCTCCTATACAGGGGGCGCGGCTAACTATGGCTACACCTTC
NA	NA	TRBJ2-2	TRBV28	CASSLVQAPNTGELFF	TGTGCCAGCAGTTTAGTCCAGGCCCCGAACACCGGGGAGCTGTTTTTT
NA	NA	TRBJ1-2	TRBV7-9	CASSKRQVFYGYTF	TGTGCCAGCAGCAAAAGACAGGTTTTCTACGGCTACACCTTC